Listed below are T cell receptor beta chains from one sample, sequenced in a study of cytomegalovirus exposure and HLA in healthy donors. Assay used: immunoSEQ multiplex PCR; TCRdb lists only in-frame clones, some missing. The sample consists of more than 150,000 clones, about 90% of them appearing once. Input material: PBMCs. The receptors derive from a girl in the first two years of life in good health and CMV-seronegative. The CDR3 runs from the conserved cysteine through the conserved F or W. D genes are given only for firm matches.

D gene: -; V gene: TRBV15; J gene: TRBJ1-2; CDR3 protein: CATSRERAPGGYGYTF
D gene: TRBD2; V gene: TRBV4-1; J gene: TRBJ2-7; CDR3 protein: CASSQYLAGGPTQYF
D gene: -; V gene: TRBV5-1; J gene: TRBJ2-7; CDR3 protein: CASSFGLSYEQYF
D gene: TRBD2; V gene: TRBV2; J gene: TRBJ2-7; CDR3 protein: CVTGLAAPYEQYF
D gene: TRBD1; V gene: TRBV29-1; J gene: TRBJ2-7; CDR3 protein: CSVEDTGTGTVKREQYF
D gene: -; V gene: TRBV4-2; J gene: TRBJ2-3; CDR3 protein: CASSQGTVLQYF
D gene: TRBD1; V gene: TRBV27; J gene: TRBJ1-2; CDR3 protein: CASSLSTGHYGYTF
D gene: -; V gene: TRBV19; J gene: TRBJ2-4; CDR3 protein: CASSSTGLIAKNIQYF
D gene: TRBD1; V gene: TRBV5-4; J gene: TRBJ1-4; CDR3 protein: CASSPTGTGEEEKLFF
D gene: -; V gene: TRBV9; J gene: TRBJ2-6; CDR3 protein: CASSGGQFSGANVLTF
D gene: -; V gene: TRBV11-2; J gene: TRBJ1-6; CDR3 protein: CASSLRVGNSPLHF
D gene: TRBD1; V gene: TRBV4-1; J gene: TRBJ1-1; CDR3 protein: CASSQGYTGDRDAFF
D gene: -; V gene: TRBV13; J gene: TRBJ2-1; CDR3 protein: CASSPFWEPSDYNEQFF
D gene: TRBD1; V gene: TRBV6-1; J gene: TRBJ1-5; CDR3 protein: CASSGGQGIGQPQHF
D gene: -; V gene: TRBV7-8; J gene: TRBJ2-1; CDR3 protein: CASSFWRSSYNEQFF
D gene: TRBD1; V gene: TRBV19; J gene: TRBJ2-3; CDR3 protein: CASSNQDRVTDTQYF
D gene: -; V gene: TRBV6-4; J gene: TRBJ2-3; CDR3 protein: CASSDQATATDTQYF
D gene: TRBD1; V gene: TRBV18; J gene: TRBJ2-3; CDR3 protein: CASSPGTVADTQYF
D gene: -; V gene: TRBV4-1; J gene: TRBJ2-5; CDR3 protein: CASSQVAGDQETQYF
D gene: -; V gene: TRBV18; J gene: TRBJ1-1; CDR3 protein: CASSPAQGMNTEAFF
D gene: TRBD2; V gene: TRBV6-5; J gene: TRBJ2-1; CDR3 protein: CASSYYRLAGINEQFF
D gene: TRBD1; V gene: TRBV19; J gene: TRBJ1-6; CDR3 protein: CASSPRWGRGLQNSPLHF
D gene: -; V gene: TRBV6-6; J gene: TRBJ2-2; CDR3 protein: CASSSKVNGELFF
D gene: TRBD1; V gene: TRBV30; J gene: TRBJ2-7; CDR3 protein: CAWSVHLGTGGYEQYF
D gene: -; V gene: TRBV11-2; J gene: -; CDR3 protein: CASSSGVEQYF
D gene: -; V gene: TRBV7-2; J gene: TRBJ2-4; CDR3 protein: CASSLVLRSGNIQYF
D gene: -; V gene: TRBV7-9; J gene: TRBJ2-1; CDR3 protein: CSSSLPSGGVPYNEQFF
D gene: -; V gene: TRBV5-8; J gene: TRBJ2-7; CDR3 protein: CASSLNRAYEQYF
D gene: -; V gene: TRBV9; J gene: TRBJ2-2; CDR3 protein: CASSVRRESTGELFF
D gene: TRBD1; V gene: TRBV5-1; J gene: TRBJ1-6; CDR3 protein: CASTANRGDSPLHF
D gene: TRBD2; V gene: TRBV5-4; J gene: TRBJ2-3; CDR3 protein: CASSSYSGLAGGSTDTQYF
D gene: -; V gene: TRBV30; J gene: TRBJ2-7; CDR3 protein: CAWSAGFVQYF
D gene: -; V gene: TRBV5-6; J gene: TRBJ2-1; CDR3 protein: CASSFGTGLYNEQFF
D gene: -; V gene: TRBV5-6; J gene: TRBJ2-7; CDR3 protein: CASSSSLREWSYEQYF
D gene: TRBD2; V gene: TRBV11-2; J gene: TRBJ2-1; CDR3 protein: CASSPPLRLAVQFF
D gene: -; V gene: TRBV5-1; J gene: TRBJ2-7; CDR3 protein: CASSLDRKLYEQYF
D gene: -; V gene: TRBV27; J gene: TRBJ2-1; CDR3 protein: CASSFHLAPRPEQFF
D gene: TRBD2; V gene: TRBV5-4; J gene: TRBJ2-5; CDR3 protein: CASSGRAGTQYF
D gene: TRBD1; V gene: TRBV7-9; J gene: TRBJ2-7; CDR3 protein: CASSSLTGVVNEQYF
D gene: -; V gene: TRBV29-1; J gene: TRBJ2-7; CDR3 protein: CSVEVDREYEQYF
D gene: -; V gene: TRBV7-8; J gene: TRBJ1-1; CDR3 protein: CASRKRGDTEAFF
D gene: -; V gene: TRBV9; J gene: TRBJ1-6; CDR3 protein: CASSVATGYGSPLHF
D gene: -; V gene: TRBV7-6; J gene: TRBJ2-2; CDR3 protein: CASRAVMATGELFF
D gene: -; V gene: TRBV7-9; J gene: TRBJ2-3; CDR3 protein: CASSFDKGRGSTDTQYF
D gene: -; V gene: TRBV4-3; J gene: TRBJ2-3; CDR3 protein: CASSQAHGGWQADTQYF
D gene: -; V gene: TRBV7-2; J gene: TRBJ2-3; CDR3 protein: CASSLMQGLRHTQYF
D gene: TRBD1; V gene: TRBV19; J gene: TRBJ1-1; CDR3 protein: CASSIPLTGAEAFF
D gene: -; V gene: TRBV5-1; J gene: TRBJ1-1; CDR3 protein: CASSLEGVAFF
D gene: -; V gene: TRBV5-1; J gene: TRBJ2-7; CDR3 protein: CASSFPSEDEQYF
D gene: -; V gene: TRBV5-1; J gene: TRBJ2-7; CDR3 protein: CASSIERQGEQYF
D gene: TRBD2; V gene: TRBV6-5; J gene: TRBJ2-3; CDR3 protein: CASSYSRLAGADTQYF
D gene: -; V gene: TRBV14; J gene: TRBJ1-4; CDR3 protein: CASSQWSVVATNEKLFF
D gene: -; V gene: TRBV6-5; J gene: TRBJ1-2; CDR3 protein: CASSYSYPRGNRYTF
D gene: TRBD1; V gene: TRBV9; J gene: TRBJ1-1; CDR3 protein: CASSPAGTGYTEAFF